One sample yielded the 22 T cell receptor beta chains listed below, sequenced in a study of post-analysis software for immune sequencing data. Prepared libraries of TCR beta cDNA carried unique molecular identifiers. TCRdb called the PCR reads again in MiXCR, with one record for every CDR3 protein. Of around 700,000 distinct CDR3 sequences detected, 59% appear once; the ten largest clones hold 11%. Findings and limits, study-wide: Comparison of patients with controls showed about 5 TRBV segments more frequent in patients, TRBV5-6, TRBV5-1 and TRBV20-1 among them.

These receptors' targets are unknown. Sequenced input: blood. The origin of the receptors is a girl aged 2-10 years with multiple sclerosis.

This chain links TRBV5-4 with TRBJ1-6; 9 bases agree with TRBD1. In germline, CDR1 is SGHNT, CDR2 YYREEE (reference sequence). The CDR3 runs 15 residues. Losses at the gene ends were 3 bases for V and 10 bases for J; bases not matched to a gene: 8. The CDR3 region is CASSSPGGQGSPLHF. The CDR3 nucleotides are TGTGCCAGCAGCTCGCCAGGGGGACAGGGATCACCCCTCCACTTT.

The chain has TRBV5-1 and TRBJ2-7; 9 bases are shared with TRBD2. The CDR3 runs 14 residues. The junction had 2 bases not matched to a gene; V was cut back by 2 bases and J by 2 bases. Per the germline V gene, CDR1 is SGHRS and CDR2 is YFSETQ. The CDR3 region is CASSFSGSTYEQYF. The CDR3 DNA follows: TGCGCCAGCAGCTTTAGCGGGAGTACCTACGAGCAGTACTTC. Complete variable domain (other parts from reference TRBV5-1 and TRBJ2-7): KAGVTQTPRYLIKTRGQQVTLSCSPISGHRSVSWYQQTPGQGLQFLFEYFSETQRNKGNFPGRFSGRQFSNSRSEMNVSTLELGDSALYLCASSFSGSTYEQYFGPGTRLTVT.

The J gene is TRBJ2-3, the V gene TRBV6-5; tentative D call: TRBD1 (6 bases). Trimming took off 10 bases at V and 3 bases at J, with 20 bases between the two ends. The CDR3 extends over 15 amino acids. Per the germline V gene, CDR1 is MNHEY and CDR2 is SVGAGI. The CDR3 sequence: CATTQGLPRTDTQYF. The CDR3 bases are TGTGCCACCACCCAGGGGTTACCCCGGACAGATACGCAGTATTTT.

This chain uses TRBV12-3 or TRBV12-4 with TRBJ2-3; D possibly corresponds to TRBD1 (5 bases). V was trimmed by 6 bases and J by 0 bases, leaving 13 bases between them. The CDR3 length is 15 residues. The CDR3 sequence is CASSPRVPSTDTQYF. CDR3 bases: TGTGCCAGCAGCCCCAGGGTTCCTAGCACAGATACGCAGTATTTT.

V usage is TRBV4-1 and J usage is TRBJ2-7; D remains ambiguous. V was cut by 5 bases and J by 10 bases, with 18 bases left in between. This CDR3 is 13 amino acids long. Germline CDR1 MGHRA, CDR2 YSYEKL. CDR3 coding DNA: TGCGCCAGCAGCTCCGGTCCCTTCATGGTCCAGTACTTC. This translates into CASSSGPFMVQYF.

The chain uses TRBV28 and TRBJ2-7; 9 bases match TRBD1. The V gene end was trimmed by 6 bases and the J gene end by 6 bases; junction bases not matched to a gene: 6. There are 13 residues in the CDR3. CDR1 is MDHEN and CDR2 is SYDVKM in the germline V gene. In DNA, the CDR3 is TGTGCCAGCAGGGGAACAGGGGGCGGCGAGCAGTACTTC. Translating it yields CASRGTGGGEQYF.

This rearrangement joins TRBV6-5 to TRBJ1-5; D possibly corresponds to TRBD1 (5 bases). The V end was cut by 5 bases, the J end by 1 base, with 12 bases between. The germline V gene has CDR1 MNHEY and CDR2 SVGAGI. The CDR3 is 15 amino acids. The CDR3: CASSTQGGSNQPQHF. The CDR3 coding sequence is TGTGCCAGCAGTACTCAGGGAGGGAGCAATCAGCCCCAGCATTTT.

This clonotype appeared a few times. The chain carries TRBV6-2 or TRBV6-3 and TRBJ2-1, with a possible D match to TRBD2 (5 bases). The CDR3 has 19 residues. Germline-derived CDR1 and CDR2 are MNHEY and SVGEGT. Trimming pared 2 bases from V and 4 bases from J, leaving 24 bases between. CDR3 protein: CASSYEANPIGVGYNEQFF. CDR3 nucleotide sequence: TGTGCCAGCAGTTACGAGGCTAACCCCATCGGGGTGGGGTACAATGAGCAGTTCTTC.

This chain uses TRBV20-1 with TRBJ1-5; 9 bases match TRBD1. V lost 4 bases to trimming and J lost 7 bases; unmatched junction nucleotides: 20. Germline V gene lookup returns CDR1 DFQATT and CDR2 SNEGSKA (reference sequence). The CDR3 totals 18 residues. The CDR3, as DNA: TGCAGTGCTAAGAGGGGACAGGGAGATTCTTGGGCCCAGCAGCCCCAGCATTTT. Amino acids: CSAKRGQGDSWAQQPQHF.

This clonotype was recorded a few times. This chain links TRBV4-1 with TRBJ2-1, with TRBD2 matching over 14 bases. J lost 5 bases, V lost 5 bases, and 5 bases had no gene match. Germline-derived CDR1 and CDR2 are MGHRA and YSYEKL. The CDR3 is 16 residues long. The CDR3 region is CASSTPGLAGDNEQFF. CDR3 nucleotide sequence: TGCGCCAGCAGCACCCCGGGACTAGCGGGGGACAATGAGCAGTTCTTC.

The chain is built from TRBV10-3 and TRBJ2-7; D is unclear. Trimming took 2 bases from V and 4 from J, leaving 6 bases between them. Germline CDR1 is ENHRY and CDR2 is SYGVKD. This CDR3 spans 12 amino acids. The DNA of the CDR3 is TGTGCCATCAGTGAGGGGAAATACGAGCAGTACTTC. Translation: CAISEGKYEQYF.

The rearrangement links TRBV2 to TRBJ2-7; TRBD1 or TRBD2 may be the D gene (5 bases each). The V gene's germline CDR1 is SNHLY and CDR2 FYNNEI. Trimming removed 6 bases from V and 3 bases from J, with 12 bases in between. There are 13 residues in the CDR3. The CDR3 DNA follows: TGTGCCAGCAGAGGGACGGGCTACTACGAGCAGTACTTC. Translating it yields CASRGTGYYEQYF.

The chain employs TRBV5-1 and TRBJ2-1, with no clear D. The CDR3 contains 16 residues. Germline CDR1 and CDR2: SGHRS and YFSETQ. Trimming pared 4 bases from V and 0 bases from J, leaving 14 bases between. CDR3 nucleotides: TGCGCCAGCAGCCGTAATCCGGATAGCTCCTACAATGAGCAGTTCTTC. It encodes CASSRNPDSSYNEQFF.

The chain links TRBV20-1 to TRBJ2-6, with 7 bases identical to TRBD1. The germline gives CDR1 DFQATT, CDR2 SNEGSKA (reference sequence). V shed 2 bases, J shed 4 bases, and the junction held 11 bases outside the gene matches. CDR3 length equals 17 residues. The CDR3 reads CSARTDRVRAGANVLTF. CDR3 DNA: TGCAGTGCTAGAACCGACAGGGTAAGGGCCGGGGCCAACGTCCTGACTTTC.

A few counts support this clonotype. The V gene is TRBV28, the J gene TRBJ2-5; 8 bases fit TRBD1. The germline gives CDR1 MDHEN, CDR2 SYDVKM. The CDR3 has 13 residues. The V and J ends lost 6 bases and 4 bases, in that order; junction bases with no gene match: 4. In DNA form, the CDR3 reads TGTGCCAGCAGGACACAGGGGGGAGAGACCCAGTACTTC. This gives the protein CASRTQGGETQYF.

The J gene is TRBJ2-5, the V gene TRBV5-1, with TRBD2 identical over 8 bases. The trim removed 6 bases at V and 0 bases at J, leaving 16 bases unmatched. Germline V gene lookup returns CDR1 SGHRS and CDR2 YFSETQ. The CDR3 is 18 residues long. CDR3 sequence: CASIEGSSGSGYQETQYF. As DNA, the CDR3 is TGCGCCAGCATCGAGGGATCCAGCGGGAGCGGGTACCAAGAGACCCAGTACTTC.

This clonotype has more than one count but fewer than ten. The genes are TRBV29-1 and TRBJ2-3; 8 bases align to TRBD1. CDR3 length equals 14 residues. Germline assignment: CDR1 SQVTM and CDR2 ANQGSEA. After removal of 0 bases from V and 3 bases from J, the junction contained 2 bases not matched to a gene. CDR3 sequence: CSVEDGDRTDTQYF. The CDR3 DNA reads TGCAGCGTTGAAGATGGGGACAGGACAGATACGCAGTATTTT.

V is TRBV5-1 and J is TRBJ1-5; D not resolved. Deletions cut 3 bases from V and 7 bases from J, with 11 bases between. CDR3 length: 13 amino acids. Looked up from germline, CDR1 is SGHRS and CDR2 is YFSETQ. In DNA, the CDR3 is TGCGCCAGCAGCTCCGAGCTGGGACAGCCCCAGCATTTT. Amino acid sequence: CASSSELGQPQHF. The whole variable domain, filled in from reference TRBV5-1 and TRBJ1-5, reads KAGVTQTPRYLIKTRGQQVTLSCSPISGHRSVSWYQQTPGQGLQFLFEYFSETQRNKGNFPGRFSGRQFSNSRSEMNVSTLELGDSALYLCASSSELGQPQHFGDGTRLSIL.

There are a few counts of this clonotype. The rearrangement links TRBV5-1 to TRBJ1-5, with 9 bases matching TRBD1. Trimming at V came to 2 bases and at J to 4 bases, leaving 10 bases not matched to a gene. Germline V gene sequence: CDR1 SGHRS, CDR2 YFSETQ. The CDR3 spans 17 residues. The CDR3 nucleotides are TGCGCCAGCAGCTTTAGTCCGGAACAGGGGGCAAATCAGCCCCAGCATTTT. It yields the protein CASSFSPEQGANQPQHF.

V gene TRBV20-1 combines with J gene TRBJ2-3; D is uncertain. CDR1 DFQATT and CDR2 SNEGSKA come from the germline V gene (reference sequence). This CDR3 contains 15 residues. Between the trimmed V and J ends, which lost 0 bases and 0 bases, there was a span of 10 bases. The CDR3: CSARDLPLSTDTQYF. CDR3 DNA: TGCAGTGCTAGAGATTTACCCCTGAGCACAGATACGCAGTATTTT.

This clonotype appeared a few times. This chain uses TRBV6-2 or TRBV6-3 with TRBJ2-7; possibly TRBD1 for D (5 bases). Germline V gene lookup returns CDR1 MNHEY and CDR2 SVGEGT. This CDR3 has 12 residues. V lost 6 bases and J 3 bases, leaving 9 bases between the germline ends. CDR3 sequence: CASSQGFYEQYF. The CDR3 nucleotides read TGTGCCAGCAGCCAGGGTTTCTACGAGCAGTACTTC.

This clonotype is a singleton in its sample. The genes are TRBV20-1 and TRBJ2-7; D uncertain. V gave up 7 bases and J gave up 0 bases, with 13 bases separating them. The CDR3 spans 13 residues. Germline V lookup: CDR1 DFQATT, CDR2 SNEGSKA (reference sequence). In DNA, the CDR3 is TGCAGTGGTACGCGAATGAACTCCTACGAGCAGTACTTC. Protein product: CSGTRMNSYEQYF.